This T cell receptor (beta chain) came from a study of blood T cell repertoires in COVID-19. Trimming stripped 5 bases from V and 5 bases from J, with 13 bases between. Germline V lookup: CDR1 LNHDA, CDR2 SQIVND (reference sequence). The CDR3 loop spans 14 amino acids. In its sample, this clone was seen once. Original processing notes: Estimation of nucleated cell counts relied on the amplification of reference gene primers. Using immunoSEQ multiplex PCR, the repertoire was profiled, and TCRdb retains in-frame clones only, with some absent. The V and J calls and clone size are taken from that table; D and trimming were inferred from the DNA. The sample shows 150,000 to 200,000 clones, over 75% of them seen only once.

This receptor was identified in a man aged 55 to 70 with active or convalescent COVID-19. The specimen was peripheral blood. The V call is TRBV19, the J call TRBJ1-5; D call uncertain. Here the CDR3 reads CASSLYSQDQPQHF. DNA of the CDR3: TGTGCCAGTAGTCTCTACAGTCAAGATCAGCCCCAGCATTTT.